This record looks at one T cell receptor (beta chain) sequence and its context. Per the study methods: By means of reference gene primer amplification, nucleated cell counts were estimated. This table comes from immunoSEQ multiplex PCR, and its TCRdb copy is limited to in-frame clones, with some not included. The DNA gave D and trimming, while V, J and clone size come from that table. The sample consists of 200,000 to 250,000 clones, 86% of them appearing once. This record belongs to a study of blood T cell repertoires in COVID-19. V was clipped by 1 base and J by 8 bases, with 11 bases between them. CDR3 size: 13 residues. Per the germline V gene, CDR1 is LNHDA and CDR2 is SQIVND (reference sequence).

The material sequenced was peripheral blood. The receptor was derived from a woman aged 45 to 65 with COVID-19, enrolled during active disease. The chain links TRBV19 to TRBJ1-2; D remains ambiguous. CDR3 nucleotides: TGTGCCAGTAGTATAGGTAGCAGAGGCGGCTACACCTTC. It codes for CASSIGSRGGYTF.